This TCR beta chain was identified in a study of lymphopenia after photon versus proton radiotherapy. Measured with immunoSEQ multiplex PCR; TCRdb has only the in-frame clones, and not every one. The sample consists of 30,000 or so clones, about 87% of them appearing once. Concerning this clone itself: The target antigen is unknown.

Germline values: CDR1 SGHVS, CDR2 FQNEAQ. The CDR3 has 13 residues. V trimming: 6 bases; J trimming: 4 bases; junction bases outside the gene matches: 2. Study outcomes and limitations: After lymphocyte nadir, photon-treated repertoires showed oligoclonal expansion, especially CD8+ Temra. Proton therapy kept repertoires fairly stable, unlike photons, which gained effector/memory cells. In patients who died, overall survival fell as post-nadir TCR diversity dropped more.

This sequence was found in a woman in her fifties or sixties with cholangiocarcinoma. Some clones in this sample may be carry-over from other donors' samples. The chain has TRBV7-8 and TRBJ1-1; 10 bases match TRBD1. Sample: peripheral blood, taken from a patient treated with proton-based radiotherapy. The CDR3 spells CASRGDRGTEAFF. CDR3 in DNA: TGTGCCAGCAGGGGGGACAGGGGCACTGAAGCTTTCTTT.